A selection of T cell receptor beta chains follows, all from one sample in a study of Graves' ophthalmopathy and Graves' hyperthyroidism. One entry per CDR3 protein results from TCRdb running MiXCR on the multiplex PCR reads. This sample has around 470,000 distinct CDR3 sequences; roughly an eighth occur once, and the top ten carry 9.5% to 10%. Sequencing was carried out using blood. The receptors derive from a woman in her 30s with Graves' ophthalmopathy. Both conserved end residues are part of each CDR3. D genes are given only for firm matches. Clone size, where shown, is once, few, many, or a class for clones that have expanded.

J gene | V gene | D gene | clone size | CDR3 DNA | CDR3 protein
TRBJ1-5 | TRBV27 | - | - | TGTGCCAGCAGTTCTAAAGGTGAGCCCCAGCATTTT | CASSSKGEPQHF
TRBJ2-5 | TRBV20-1 | TRBD2 | many | TGCAGTGCTAGAGCGGCTCTAGCGGGAGAGACCCAGTACTTC | CSARAALAGETQYF
TRBJ1-5 | TRBV6-1 | - | once | TGTGCCAGCAGCTCGCATGAGGGGGTTGGCAATCAGCCCCAGCATTTT | CASSSHEGVGNQPQHF
TRBJ1-1 | TRBV6-7 | - | - | TGTGCCAGCAGACCGGACGGGATGAACACTGAAGCTTTCTTT | CASRPDGMNTEAFF
TRBJ1-1 | TRBV4-2 | - | many | TGTGCCAGCAGCCAAGGAGGACGGTCGGGGTTT | CASSQGGRSGF
TRBJ2-5 | TRBV28 | TRBD2 | - | TGTGCCAGCAGTCCTGGGGGGAGGGTTGGTATTTCGGAGACCCAGTACTTC | CASSPGGRVGISETQYF
TRBJ2-7 | TRBV6-1 | - | many | TGTGCCAGCAGTGAACTACTAGGGCAGTACTTC | CASSELLGQYF
TRBJ1-3 | TRBV6-2/TRBV6-3 | - | many | TGTGCCAGCAGTTATGGCCAGTCCTCTGGAAACACCATATATTTT | CASSYGQSSGNTIYF
TRBJ2-7 | TRBV12-3/TRBV12-4 | - | many | TGTGCCAGCAGTTTAGTCGGGTGGAGCTCCTACGAGCAGTACTTC | CASSLVGWSSYEQYF
TRBJ1-1 | TRBV18 | - | few | TGTGCCAGCTTAGAGGCGTTCCCCTCGAACACTGAAGCTTTCTTT | CASLEAFPSNTEAFF
TRBJ1-1 | TRBV12-3/TRBV12-4 | TRBD1 | many | TGTGCCAGCAGTGACGACTCTGACAGGGCCTACTCTTCTGAAGCTTTCTTT | CASSDDSDRAYSSEAFF
TRBJ1-5 | TRBV4-1 | - | many | TGCGCCAGCAGCCAAGTACAGCTCAATCAGCCCCAGCATTTT | CASSQVQLNQPQHF
TRBJ1-1 | TRBV20-1 | TRBD1 | - | TGCGGGACCGACAGGGAGGAAACTGAAGCTTTCTTT | CGTDREETEAFF
TRBJ1-5 | TRBV6-1 | - | many | TGTGCCAGCAGTCGGGCCCGCAATCAGCCCCAGCATTTT | CASSRARNQPQHF
TRBJ1-1 | TRBV20-1 | - | many | TGCAGTGCTAGAGATGGGGGTGGACGAGTCGCTTTCTTT | CSARDGGGRVAFF
TRBJ1-1 | TRBV7-9 | TRBD1 | many | TGTGCCAGCAGAGAGACAGGGCAAACTGAAGCTTTCTTT | CASRETGQTEAFF
TRBJ1-5 | TRBV12-3/TRBV12-4 | - | many | TGTGCCAGTTCCCCAAAGGGGCAGGGAGGTCAGCCCCAGCATTTT | CASSPKGQGGQPQHF
TRBJ1-5 | TRBV6-1 | - | - | TGTGCCAGCAGTGATGCGGCAGGGAGGCAGCCCCAGCATTTT | CASSDAAGRQPQHF
TRBJ2-5 | TRBV2 | - | many | TGTGCCAGCACCGGGGGCCGGACAGGAGGATTTGGGACCCAGTACTTC | CASTGGRTGGFGTQYF
TRBJ2-7 | TRBV19 | - | few | TGTGCCAGTAGTATAGGTAGCGGACCCTACGAGCAGTACTTC | CASSIGSGPYEQYF